A single T cell receptor beta chain is shown here with its context. This clone's antigen is unknown. One base away there is no much larger clone; base qualities are not given. The receptor library was made with the immunoSEQ multiplex PCR assay. The multiplex PCR relied on a mix of 60 forward primers for TCR Vbeta segments and 13 reverse primers for TCR Jbeta segments. Amplification of the CDR3 region of rearranged TCR beta genes was performed with a multiplex PCR assay on genomic DNA. On the Illumina HiSeq System, the amplified TCR beta libraries were sequenced as 87-base-pair reads. On the authors' methods: In a later analysis, approximately 74 million unique TCR beta chains were counted across the approximately 670 repertoires, and approximately 11 million of these chains were shared by at least two donors. Raw reads were error-corrected and collapsed into unique sequences by a nearest-neighbor algorithm in which closely related sequences were merged to remove PCR and sequencing errors. Alignment of CDR3 sequences to IMGT reference sequences was used to assign V, D and J gene segments. For a sequence to be retained, a match of at least six nucleotides to both a V gene segment and a J gene segment was required. Rearrangements were called productive when the CDR3 lacked stop codons and stayed in frame with V and J; all others were non-productive. CDR3 was defined by IMGT convention, running from the second conserved V-encoded cysteine to the conserved J-encoded phenylalanine. The earlier analysis of more than 450 of the donors excluded sequences that lacked an unambiguous match to a single V gene segment. In an earlier analysis of a few hundred of the donors, V segments were called functional above 56.7% productive rearrangements and were called segregating when the between-donor standard deviation exceeded 5%. A statistical classification framework was built for diagnosing cytomegalovirus status from the catalog of TCR beta chain sequences. In a later analysis, V and J genes were assigned by comparing TCR nucleotide sequences against IMGT/GENE-DB human TR gene sequences. In a later analysis, CDR3 sequences and most-parsimonious VDJ recombination scenarios were assigned using the TCRdist pipeline. In a later analysis, each TCR beta chain was defined by its CDR3 amino acid sequence together with its V-gene family, and reads without a unique V-gene family were excluded. To address suspected cross-contamination and a sequencing artifact, a later analysis removed around 600 highly shared, low-generation-probability nucleotide sequences. In a later analysis, a clonal expansion index was calculated for each public chain from normalized within-repertoire ranks of inferred template counts. In a later analysis, generation probabilities were computed with a VDJ recombination model fitted to out-of-frame rearrangements, and the resulting probabilities were checked against IGoR. In a later analysis, TCR-TCR, TCR-HLA and TCR-CMV co-occurrence was scored with hypergeometric tests, and a repertoire-size bias correction was applied to TCR pairs. False discovery rates were estimated in a later analysis by permuting HLA or CMV assignments 20 times. A later analysis grouped co-occurring TCRs with DBSCAN, adding TCRdist sequence similarity when clustering within HLA-allele-positive subsets. Repertoires with fewer than 30,000 or more than 120,000 public chains were left out of co-occurrence clustering, as were roughly five repertoires with anomalous nucleotide sharing. Sourced from immuneACCESS, this table was stored by TCRdb with only in-frame sequences that have V and J called. A share of the clones is absent; for the studies checked, an unresolved V gene accounts for under half, and the remainder has no known explanation. The V and J calls and clone size come from that table; D and trimming were worked out from the DNA. The sample data list over 150,000 clones, and 74% of these were observed just once. Approximately 2.1% of the sample rests with the top ten.

CDR1 and CDR2 are read off the germline V gene as SGHTA and FQGNSA. Deletion took 1 base off V and 3 bases off J, with a span of 12 bases between the germline ends. The CDR3 holds 15 amino acids from the cysteine to the phenylalanine. Only the CDR3 portion is preserved as DNA: 45 bases, with reading frame beginning at the first base. This record belongs to a study of cytomegalovirus exposure and HLA in healthy donors (TCRdb year 2017). For context, the study as a whole: According to an earlier analysis of several hundred of the donors, 150 million to 200 million T cells yielded roughly 110 million unique TCR beta sequences and 276 Gb of sequence data. Alongside the repertoire data, information on donor age, sex, ethnicity and CMV serostatus was compiled. Along with the roughly 670-subject first cohort, a separate validation cohort of over a hundred different subjects was used. Typing coverage differed by locus: A, B, C, DRB1 and DQB1 were typed in roughly 620-630 donors, DQA1 in 522, DPA1 in 600 to 610, and DPB1 in 472. All discovery cohort repertoires had been generated using a single sequencing platform. Class I and class II HLA loci were covered by the typing at four-digit resolution. A later genetic analysis took genome-wide SNP genotypes for 398 of the 666 donors and used that subset as a discovery cohort. Four to six DR-DQ haplotypes were handled as single units for association and clustering, since linkage in the cohort was strong. The study combined high-throughput TCR immunosequencing, statistical association of individual TCRs with disease status, and machine learning to predict cytomegalovirus infection status. The later analysis used no new phenotypic data to find candidate immune exposures, relying instead on TCR beta sequences and their occurrence across donors. An earlier analysis of more than 450 of the donors used high-throughput TCR beta sequencing to judge whether each TCR beta V gene segment behaved as functional or pseudogenic. The aim of the study was to test whether cataloging public T cell receptors could identify signatures of past pathogen exposure. An early release that covered about 600 HLA-typed donors contained 250 to 350 gigabases of sequencing data and around 80 million unique TCR sequences. A later analysis re-examined previously published TCR beta repertoires from just over 650 donors and added high-resolution HLA genotyping to investigate patterns of TCR occurrence. On average, roughly 250,000 unique TCR beta nucleotide sequences were sequenced per donor among several hundred genotyped donors of the cohort, with roughly 20% of those sequences being non-productive. The T cell repertoires of some 670 subjects were profiled by immunosequencing and related to cytomegalovirus serostatus. Among the roughly 400 genotyped donors, more than 70% belonged to the genetic ancestry cluster associated with self-reported Caucasian donors.

Study-wide conclusions, independent of this receptor: Most TCR sequences were observed very rarely across donors, whereas some public TCRs were present in many individuals. Strong co-occurrence of HLA alleles, especially DR and DQ, made assigning TCR associations to individual alleles difficult. Because counts were too low, seventeen rarely observed V segments, including chromosome 9 orphons, were excluded from the earlier analysis of around 590 of the donors. The presence/absence analyses assumed that sequencing depth was roughly uniform across donors, and that assumption may not be true. In a later genetic analysis, a missense DCLRE1C variant was associated with V-gene and J-gene trimming of TCR beta chains, and the association was replicated in an independent cohort. In the study, some 180 TCR beta chains were listed as associated with cytomegalovirus. A cluster of highly shared sequence variants was judged likely to represent a technical artifact of the sequencing pipeline. The authors suggested that the approach could potentially be generalized to other disease states and immunological phenotypes. A later analysis found that most CMV-associated TCR beta chains appeared HLA-restricted, with HLA associations seemingly driven largely by CMV exposure. Linkage disequilibrium might explain the correlated functional status among segregating V segments, but an unknown experimental factor could not be excluded. A few of the identified cytomegalovirus-associated TCR beta chains were confirmed in vitro to be specific for cytomegalovirus antigens. According to a later analysis, parvovirus B19, influenza, CMV and Epstein-Barr virus appeared linked to several top co-occurrence clusters. According to a later analysis, TCR association rates differed among HLA loci, with DRB1 alleles showing the most associated TCRs and HLA-C alleles showing the fewest. A further reported finding was that TCR beta sequences accurately predicted the HLA-A and HLA-B alleles for most subjects in the first cohort. Broadly in line with IMGT annotations, most TCR beta V segments showed up in productive rearrangements about 87% or about 30% of the time in an earlier analysis of a few hundred of the donors. In a later analysis, HLA-associated TCR beta chains were found to be more clonally expanded and to have lower generation probabilities than equally common non-associated chains. The cohort was sequenced for TCR beta chains only, and without alpha or paired-chain data the features that could be detected were limited. Immune exposure information for the cohort was limited to CMV serostatus. HLA typing was unavailable for some donors at each locus, so association tests used only the typed subset. Some IMGT-functional V segments, including TRBV6-2 and TRBV6-3, could not be distinguished by the 87-base-pair reads and were therefore excluded. In a later genetic analysis, fewer N-insertions in productive TCRs were reported among donors in an Asian-associated ancestry cluster than the roughly 700-donor mean. The classifier was reported to diagnose cytomegalovirus status with high specificity and sensitivity in both the original cohort and the validation cohort. In a later analysis, around 17,000 TCR beta sequences were associated with specific HLA alleles at a false discovery rate of 0.05.

The cohort was made up of around 720 healthy bone marrow donors. At the time of sampling, every cohort member was nominally healthy, though immune exposures that went unrecorded were likely present. The donor was CMV seronegative and was included in the group of 352 seronegative cohort members. Every donor gave a peripheral blood sample, and the peripheral blood mononuclear cells from that sample were used for TCR beta sequencing. Genomic DNA extraction from the blood cell samples was performed with the Qiagen DNeasy Blood Extraction Kit. Sequenced material: PBMCs. Rearrangement joined TRBV7-2 to TRBJ1-2; no confident D gene assignment can be made. This sequence originates from a young man in good health and CMV-seronegative. This receptor has the CDR3 CASSLGRSKYYGYTF. Read as DNA, the sequence is TGTGCCAGCAGCTTAGGGCGGTCGAAATACTATGGCTACACCTTC.